This record covers a single T cell receptor (beta chain). The V end was cut by 3 bases, the J end by 0 bases, with 11 bases between. This CDR3 spans 15 amino acids. Looked up from germline, CDR1 is MDHEN and CDR2 is SYDVKM. Produced via immunoSEQ multiplex PCR; TCRdb's table is partial and in-frame only. Of under 500,000 clones listed, more than 85% are singletons. The record originates from a study of blood T cell repertoires in COVID-19. Study-wide background: Samples of COVID-19 (acute and convalescent) were obtained from the United States, Italy and Spain.

The clonotype originates from a woman in her twenties or thirties with acute or convalescent COVID-19. The sample consisted of peripheral blood. The V and J genes are TRBV28 and TRBJ1-1, with D possibly TRBD1 on 6 matching bases. The chain's CDR3 is CASSFSTGLNTEAFF. CDR3 bases: TGTGCCAGCAGTTTCAGTACAGGGCTGAACACTGAAGCTTTCTTT.